Presented here are 9 T cell receptor beta chains from one specimen sequenced in a study of blood T cell repertoires in COVID-19. The assay was immunoSEQ multiplex PCR, and TCRdb's table has in-frame clones only and misses some. The sample lists 55,000 to 65,000 clones; roughly 88% were seen once. Sequencing used peripheral blood. These TCRs come from a man aged 25-45 years with COVID-19, enrolled during active disease.

The chain couples TRBV7-2 to TRBJ1-3, with 7 bases matching TRBD1. The CDR3 contains 15 residues. CDR1 is SGHTA and CDR2 is FQGNSA in the germline V gene. V dropped 3 bases and J dropped 4; count of bases not matched to a gene: 6. For the CDR3, the DNA is TGTGCCAGCAGCTTCGAGGGGGCGACAGGAAACACCATATATTTT. The encoded protein is CASSFEGATGNTIYF.

The genes are TRBV9 and TRBJ2-5; D gene uncertain. V was cut by 4 bases and J by 7 bases, with 14 bases left in between. The germline V gene encodes CDR1 SGDLS and CDR2 YYNGEE. The CDR3 contains 13 residues. CDR3 sequence reads: CASSSAVPGTQYF. For the CDR3, the DNA is TGTGCCAGCAGCTCGGCCGTCCCGGGGACCCAGTACTTC.

This chain links TRBV28 with TRBJ2-7, with D unclear. The ends were cut back, 3 bases at V and 4 bases at J, with 13 bases in the middle. The CDR3 length is 14 residues. CDR1 is MDHEN, CDR2 SYDVKM, per germline. CDR3 sequence reads: CASSFPARSYEQYF. The DNA of the CDR3 is TGTGCCAGCAGTTTTCCCGCACGGTCTTACGAGCAGTACTTC.

The chain joins TRBV3-1 (or the pseudogene TRBV3-2) to TRBJ2-1; a possible D gene is TRBD1 (6 bases). Germline CDR1 is LGHDT and CDR2 is YNNKEL (reference sequence). Deletions cut 6 bases from V and 3 bases from J, with 12 bases between. CDR3 length equals 14 residues. CDR3 nucleotides: TGTGCCAGCAGTCCCGGGACACACTACAATGAGCAGTTCTTC. Residues: CASSPGTHYNEQFF.

The chain employs TRBV6-6 and TRBJ2-1; 15 bases are a match to TRBD2. V lost 4 bases and J lost 8; bases outside the gene matches: 3. CDR1 is MNHNY and CDR2 is SVGAGI in the germline V gene (reference sequence). This CDR3 is built from 15 residues. CDR3 DNA: TGTGCCAGCAGTTCCGGGACTAGCGGGAGGTATGAGCAGTTCTTC. This encodes CASSSGTSGRYEQFF.

The chain joins TRBV28 to TRBJ2-5; weak D call: TRBD1 (5 bases). This CDR3 spans 15 amino acids. The V and J ends lost 3 bases and 1 base respectively, with 12 bases between them. From germline, CDR1 is MDHEN and CDR2 SYDVKM. Here the CDR3 DNA reads TGTGCCAGCAGTTTGCCGTGGGGCCTCCAAGAGACCCAGTACTTC. This translates into CASSLPWGLQETQYF.

CDR3 loop: CASSLTQGGGAQYF. DNA of the CDR3: TGTGCCAGCAGCTTAACTCAGGGTGGGGGGGCCCAGTACTTC. The rearrangement uses TRBV7-2 and TRBJ2-5, with 7 bases lining up with TRBD2. The trim removed 2 bases at V and 9 bases at J, leaving 9 bases unmatched. The CDR3 has 14 amino acids. The V gene's germline CDR1 is SGHTA and CDR2 FQGNSA.

The chain links TRBV4-1 to TRBJ2-1, with 8 bases that match TRBD2. J was trimmed by 4 bases and V by 1 base; bases with no gene match: 6. Germline V lookup: CDR1 MGHRA, CDR2 YSYEKL. The CDR3 is 16 amino acids. The DNA of the CDR3 is TGCGCCAGCAGCCAAGCCAGCGGGGGAAATTACAATGAGCAGTTCTTC. It specifies CASSQASGGNYNEQFF.

The V and J genes are TRBV19 and TRBJ1-2; 12 nucleotides align to TRBD1. The CDR3 runs 14 residues. Germline assignment: CDR1 LNHDA and CDR2 SQIVND (reference sequence). With V trimmed by 4 bases and J by 7 bases, 4 bases remained unmatched. CDR3 residues: CASSRDRGLGGYTF. In DNA form, the CDR3 reads TGTGCCAGTAGTAGGGACAGGGGGCTTGGTGGCTACACCTTC.